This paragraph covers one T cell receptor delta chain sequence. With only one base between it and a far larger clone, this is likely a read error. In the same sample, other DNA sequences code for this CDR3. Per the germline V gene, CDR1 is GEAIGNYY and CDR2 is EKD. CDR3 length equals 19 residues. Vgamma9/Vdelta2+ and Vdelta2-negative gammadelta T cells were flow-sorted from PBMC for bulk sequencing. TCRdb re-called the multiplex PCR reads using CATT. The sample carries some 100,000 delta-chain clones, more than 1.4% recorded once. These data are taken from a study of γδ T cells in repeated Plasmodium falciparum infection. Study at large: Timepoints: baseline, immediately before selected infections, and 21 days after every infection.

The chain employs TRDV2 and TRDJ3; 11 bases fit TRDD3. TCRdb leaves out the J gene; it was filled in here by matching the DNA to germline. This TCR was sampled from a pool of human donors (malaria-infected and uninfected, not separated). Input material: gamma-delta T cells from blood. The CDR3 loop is CACDPRTGGYSWDTRQMFF. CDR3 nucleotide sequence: TGTGCCTGTGACCCACGTACTGGGGGATATTCCTGGGACACCCGGCAGATGTTTTTC.